This TCR beta chain was captured in a study of blood T cell repertoires in COVID-19. Background on the study: Samples came from the United States, Italy and Spain, spanning acute and convalescent COVID-19. T cells, B-cell-depleted T cells, or PBMCs provided the cDNA or gDNA that served as material.

This CDR3 is 13 amino acids long. The germline V and J ends were trimmed by 6 bases and 3 bases, with 11 bases remaining between them. Germline CDR1 SNHLY, CDR2 FYNNEI. How the authors handled the data: Estimation of nucleated cell counts relied on the amplification of reference gene primers. Profiled with immunoSEQ multiplex PCR; TCRdb holds only in-frame clones, not every one. D and trimming come from the DNA, and the V and J calls and clone size come from that table. The sample carries about 260,000 clones, roughly 86% recorded once. The chain carries TRBV2 and TRBJ1-1; no clear D gene. The material sequenced was peripheral blood. The source is a woman in her fifties or sixties with acute or convalescent COVID-19. DNA of the CDR3: TGTGCCAGCAGCTCCGATGAGGACACTGAAGCTTTCTTT. It specifies CASSSDEDTEAFF.